This TCR beta chain derives from a study of vaccination and CD4 T cells after COVID-19. Treatment noted: roughly 10-day PBMC culture with coronavirus spike peptide pools or control peptides (ViraFEST assay). The Oncomine TCR Beta short-read assay was applied to DNA of cultured CD4+ T cells. TCRdb re-called the PCR reads with MiXCR, one entry per CDR3 protein. The table lists more than 9,500 distinct CDR3 sequences, about 50% of them singletons, with approximately 28% in the top ten. V was shortened by 5 bases and J by 0 bases, with 15 bases between the two germline ends. The CDR3 is made up of 16 amino acids. CDR1 is MNHNS, CDR2 SASEGT, per germline. This clonotype showed up just a few times. Antigen: not known.

The sequenced material came from CD4+ T cells from blood, cultured in vitro. This TCR derives from a human donor who had recovered from COVID-19. The chain employs TRBV6-1 and TRBJ2-3, with D possibly called TRBD1 or TRBD2 (5 bases each). CDR3 DNA: TGTGCCAGCAGTCGCCGGGACGGTCCTAGCACAGATACGCAGTATTTT. Translated: CASSRRDGPSTDTQYF.